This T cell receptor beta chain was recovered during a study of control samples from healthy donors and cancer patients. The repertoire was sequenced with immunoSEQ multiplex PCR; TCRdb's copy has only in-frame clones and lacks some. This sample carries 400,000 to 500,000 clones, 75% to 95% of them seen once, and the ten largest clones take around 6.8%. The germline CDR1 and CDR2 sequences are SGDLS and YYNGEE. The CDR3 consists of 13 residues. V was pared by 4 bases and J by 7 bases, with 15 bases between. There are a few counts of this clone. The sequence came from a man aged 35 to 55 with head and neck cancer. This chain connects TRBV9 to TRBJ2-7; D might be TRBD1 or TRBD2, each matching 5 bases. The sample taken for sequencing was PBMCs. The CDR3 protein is CASSPQGEGEQYF. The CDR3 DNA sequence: TGTGCCAGCAGCCCTCAGGGTGAGGGGGAGCAGTACTTC. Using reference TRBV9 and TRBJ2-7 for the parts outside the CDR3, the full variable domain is DSGVTQTPKHLITATGQRVTLRCSPRSGDLSVYWYQQSLDQGLQFLIQYYNGEERAKGNILERFSAQQFPDLHSELNLSSLELGDSALYFCASSPQGEGEQYFGPGTRLTVT.